A selection of T cell receptor beta chains follows, all from one sample in a study of lymphopenia after photon versus proton radiotherapy. Clones were sequenced by immunoSEQ multiplex PCR, and TCRdb holds only the in-frame ones, with some missing. Found here are around 25,000 clones, roughly 82% of them singletons; the top ten hold roughly a quarter. The sequencing here drew on peripheral blood, taken from a patient treated with photon-based radiotherapy. Receptors originate from a middle-aged man with gastric cancer. Each CDR3 is given with its conserved first and last residue. The D gene is left open where the match is weak. Rows give clone size only sometimes, using once, few, many, or a class for an expanded clone.

>TRBJ1-1|-|TRBV18|16|TRBD1
CASSRAVGTGNTEAFF
TGTGCCAGCTCACGTGCGGTGGGGACAGGGAACACTGAAGCTTTCTTT
>TRBJ1-6|-|TRBV4-2|17|-
CASSQKTFGQANSPLHF
TGTGCCAGCAGCCAAAAAACCTTCGGTCAGGCCAATTCACCCCTCCACTTT
>TRBJ1-1|-|TRBV11-1|14|-
CASSLADMNTEAFF
TGTGCCAGCAGCTTAGCAGATATGAACACTGAAGCTTTCTTT
>TRBJ2-2|-|TRBV7-3|16|-
CASSLLGTLGAGELFF
TGTGCCAGCAGCTTACTTGGGACCCTCGGGGCCGGGGAGCTGTTTTTT
>TRBJ2-3|-|TRBV19|14|-
CASRNVPELDTQYF
TGTGCCAGTCGAAATGTTCCAGAGCTAGATACGCAGTATTTT
>TRBJ2-1|-|TRBV15|13|-
CATSRESSYEQFF
TGTGCCACCAGCAGAGAGTCAAGTTATGAGCAGTTCTTC
>TRBJ2-7|-|TRBV7-2|13|TRBD1
CASSQGTAYEQYF
TGTGCCAGCAGCCAAGGGACAGCCTACGAGCAGTACTTC
>TRBJ1-1|-|TRBV10-3|17|TRBD1
CAISESFPGQGNTEAFF
TGTGCCATCAGTGAGTCATTTCCGGGACAGGGGAACACTGAAGCTTTCTTT
>TRBJ1-4|medium-sized|TRBV7-9|16|-
CASSLAGQGTNEKLFF
TGTGCCAGCAGCTTAGCGGGGCAGGGAACTAATGAAAAACTGTTTTTT
>TRBJ2-5|-|TRBV27|16|TRBD1
CASSLWGTGFQETQYF
TGTGCCAGCAGTTTATGGGGGACAGGTTTCCAAGAGACCCAGTACTTC
>TRBJ1-1|-|TRBV4-1|14|-
CASTLGAGKTEAFF
TGCGCCAGCACCCTCGGGGCAGGGAAGACTGAAGCTTTCTTT
>TRBJ1-2|-|TRBV4-1|14|-
CASSQDRGDYGYTF
TGCGCCAGCAGCCAAGACAGGGGTGACTATGGCTACACCTTC
>TRBJ2-7|-|TRBV5-4|14|TRBD1
CASSTKQGPYEQYF
TGTGCCAGCAGCACAAAACAGGGGCCCTACGAGCAGTACTTC
>TRBJ2-5|-|TRBV5-1|15|TRBD2
CASSPFSGGAETQYF
TGCGCCAGCAGCCCCTTCAGCGGGGGGGCGGAGACCCAGTACTTC
>TRBJ2-5|once|TRBV2|13|-
CASSELRQETQYF
TGTGCCAGCAGTGAATTACGACAAGAGACCCAGTACTTC
>TRBJ1-1|-|TRBV7-6|15|-
CASSLGGGPNTEAFF
TGTGCCAGCAGCTTAGGTGGGGGTCCGAACACTGAAGCTTTCTTT
>TRBJ1-4|-|TRBV11-2|17|-
CASSLASQLRAHEKLFF
TGTGCCAGCAGCTTAGCGAGCCAGTTAAGGGCCCATGAAAAACTGTTTTTT
>TRBJ2-1|-|TRBV5-4|17|-
CASSLAGGSETYNEQFF
TGTGCCAGCAGCTTGGCAGGTGGTAGCGAGACCTACAATGAGCAGTTCTTC
>TRBJ2-7|-|TRBV4-3|15|-
CASSQAWGVAYEQYF
TGCGCCAGCAGCCAAGCTTGGGGGGTGGCCTACGAGCAGTACTTC
>TRBJ2-5|-|TRBV27|15|TRBD2
CASSFTGLVGETQYF
TGTGCCAGCAGTTTCACAGGACTAGTGGGAGAGACCCAGTACTTC
>TRBJ2-5|-|TRBV14|15|-
CASSHLGGFQETQYF
TGTGCCAGCAGCCACTTAGGGGGATTCCAAGAGACCCAGTACTTC
>TRBJ2-5|-|TRBV7-6|18|TRBD2
CASSLTGLAGGIEETQYF
TGTGCCAGCAGCTTAACGGGACTAGCGGGGGGGATTGAAGAGACCCAGTACTTC
>TRBJ1-2|once|TRBV7-3|14|TRBD1
CASSPTGGGYGYTF
TGTGCCAGCAGCCCCACAGGGGGCGGCTATGGCTACACCTTC
>TRBJ2-2|-|TRBV9|16|TRBD1
CASSVVGTGLVGELFF
TGTGCCAGCAGCGTAGTCGGGACAGGGTTGGTCGGGGAGCTGTTTTTT
>TRBJ2-7|-|TRBV18|14|-
CASSPGVGNYEQYF
TGTGCCAGCTCACCAGGGGTCGGAAATTACGAGCAGTACTTC
>TRBJ1-1|-|TRBV19|14|-
CASSINGEYTEAFF
TGTGCCAGTAGTATCAACGGAGAGTACACTGAAGCTTTCTTT
>TRBJ1-4|-|TRBV4-3|14|-
CASSQQTGGEKLFF
TGCGCCAGCAGCCAACAAACGGGCGGGGAAAAACTGTTTTTT
>TRBJ1-5|-|TRBV19|15|TRBD1
CASSIFTGVGQPQHF
TGTGCCAGTAGTATATTCACAGGGGTCGGGCAGCCCCAGCATTTT
>TRBJ1-1|-|TRBV29-1|16|TRBD1
CSVDRDRGLVGTEAFF
TGCAGCGTTGATAGGGACAGGGGGCTTGTCGGCACTGAAGCTTTCTTT
>TRBJ1-5|once|TRBV30|15|-
CAWSPTWRSDQPQHF
TGTGCCTGGAGTCCTACTTGGAGATCCGATCAGCCCCAGCATTTT
>TRBJ2-7|-|TRBV30|13|-
CAWSRRGAYEQYF
TGTGCCTGGAGTAGGCGAGGGGCCTACGAGCAGTACTTC
>TRBJ2-3|-|TRBV6-1|13|-
CASRVQDRDTQYF
TGTGCCAGCAGGGTTCAGGACCGGGATACGCAGTATTTT
>TRBJ2-7|-|TRBV5-5|15|TRBD1
CASSLDRGRTYEQYF
TGTGCCAGCAGCTTGGATAGGGGGCGCACCTACGAGCAGTACTTC
>TRBJ2-3|-|TRBV5-1|17|-
CASSLVGADLGTDTQYF
TGCGCCAGCAGCTTGGTCGGGGCAGACCTTGGAACAGATACGCAGTATTTT
>TRBJ1-3|few|TRBV27|15|-
CASSLGVGFGNTIYF
TGTGCCAGCAGTTTGGGGGTTGGGTTTGGAAACACCATATATTTT
>TRBJ1-2|-|TRBV19|15|-
CASSIGTPHTYGYTF
TGTGCCAGTAGTATCGGGACACCACACACCTATGGCTACACCTTC
>TRBJ1-5|-|TRBV6-1|18|TRBD1
CASSEGWGQGLSNQPQHF
TGTGCCAGCAGTGAAGGTTGGGGACAGGGGCTTAGCAATCAGCCCCAGCATTTT
>TRBJ2-3|-|TRBV4-2|15|-
CASSQASLASDTQYF
TGTGCCAGCAGCCAAGCTTCCCTAGCCTCAGATACGCAGTATTTT
>TRBJ2-2|-|TRBV6-6|15|-
CASSYRLKGGGELFF
TGTGCCAGCAGTTACAGGCTCAAGGGGGGCGGGGAGCTGTTTTTT
>TRBJ2-5|-|TRBV27|16|-
CASSYGVAGFKETQYF
TGTGCCAGCAGTTATGGAGTCGCCGGATTTAAAGAGACCCAGTACTTC
>TRBJ2-2|-|TRBV9|17|TRBD2
CASILPPGAGGTGELFF
TGTGCCAGCATCCTCCCGCCGGGAGCGGGGGGCACCGGGGAGCTGTTTTTT
>TRBJ2-7|once|TRBV6-1|14|-
CASSEVTYNYEQYF
TGTGCCAGCAGTGAAGTGACTTATAACTACGAGCAGTACTTC
>TRBJ2-7|once|TRBV5-5|17|TRBD1
CASSVSRHEGASYEQYF
TGTGCCAGCAGCGTATCCCGTCATGAGGGGGCCTCCTACGAGCAGTACTTC
>TRBJ2-1|-|TRBV5-1|13|TRBD2
CASTASGADEQFF
TGCGCCAGCACGGCTAGCGGGGCGGATGAGCAGTTCTTC
>TRBJ2-7|-|TRBV6-1|11|-
CASSLGYEQYF
TGTGCCAGCAGTCTAGGGTACGAGCAGTACTTC
>TRBJ1-1|-|TRBV19|15|TRBD1
CATPGGDRGVPEAFF
TGTGCCACCCCAGGTGGGGACAGGGGGGTACCTGAAGCTTTCTTT
>TRBJ2-1|-|TRBV9|15|-
CASSVGRADHNEQFF
TGTGCCAGCAGCGTAGGCAGGGCGGACCACAATGAGCAGTTCTTC
>TRBJ1-2|-|TRBV4-1|15|-
CASSQESGRGPGHTF
TGCGCCAGCAGCCAAGAGTCGGGCAGGGGTCCAGGTCACACCTTC
>TRBJ2-5|-|TRBV11-1|15|-
CASSFSQGTQETQYF
TGTGCCAGCAGCTTTTCCCAGGGGACTCAAGAGACCCAGTACTTC
>TRBJ2-7|-|TRBV5-1|14|TRBD1
CASSPQGAKGEQYF
TGCGCCAGCAGCCCACAGGGGGCAAAGGGCGAGCAGTACTTC
>TRBJ2-7|-|TRBV6-6|15|TRBD1
CASSSRQGTAYEQYF
TGTGCCAGCAGTTCAAGACAGGGGACTGCCTACGAGCAGTACTTC
>TRBJ2-7|-|TRBV7-2|15|TRBD2
CASSLSGGAPYEQYF
TGTGCCAGCAGCTTAAGCGGGGGGGCACCCTACGAGCAGTACTTC
>TRBJ2-2|-|TRBV1|18|-
CTSSHLPGTSGDTGELFF
TGCACCAGCAGCCACCTCCCCGGGACTAGCGGAGACACCGGGGAGCTGTTTTTT
>TRBJ2-3|-|TRBV5-1|12|-
CASSLASDTQYF
TGCGCCAGCAGCTTGGCCTCAGATACGCAGTATTTT
>TRBJ2-5|-|TRBV19|14|-
CASSPGTGQETQYF
TGTGCCAGTAGTCCCGGGACTGGCCAAGAGACCCAGTACTTC